The 19 T cell receptor beta chains reported below all come from one sample, sequenced in a study of tumor and adjacent non-tumor tissue in lung cancer (dated by TCRdb to 2016 to 2019). RNA was isolated from bulk unsorted tissue, and RNA quality was assessed with a NanoDrop ND-1000 and an Agilent 2100. To prepare the library, multiplex PCR was applied. TCRdb names Illumina HiSeq 2500 as the instrument used. TCRbeta libraries were built by three rounds of nested PCR using primers (Table S4), following protocols modified from ARM-PCR. TCRdb handled the public reads itself, with Q25 trimming in fastp and clone calling in MiXCR, and kept productive beta chains. Records with the same CDR3 protein are collapsed into one entry carrying the most frequent genes and DNA. The sample table contains about 90,000 distinct CDR3 sequences; only one count was recorded for 61% of them. Clones ranked in the top ten supply around 16% of the sample.

What was sequenced was lung tumor tissue. The source of these receptors is a man in his 70s with non-small cell lung cancer.

As to this clonotype: The CDR3 does not close with the conserved phenylalanine or tryptophan, likely indicating a read error. The chain links TRBV11-3 to TRBJ2-7, with 9 bases matching TRBD1. Germline assignment: CDR1 SGHNT and CDR2 YENEEA. The CDR3 covers 13 residues. V trimming: 5 bases; J trimming: 9 bases; junction bases outside the gene matches: 8. Written as DNA, the CDR3 is TGTGCCAGCAGCGCTACAGGGGGCCACGCGCAGTACTCC. This gives the protein CASSATGGHAQYS.

Of note for this clonotype: One end of the junction varies from germline; a read error may be responsible. This chain joins TRBV6-5 and TRBJ2-7; 8 nucleotides line up with TRBD1. CDR1 and CDR2 (germline): MNHEY, SVGAGI. The CDR3 is 13 amino acids. The CDR3 here is CASRQRDRYEQYF. The CDR3 DNA follows: TGTGCTAGCAGGCAACGGGACAGGTACGAGCAATACTTC.

The chain links TRBV24-1 to TRBJ2-7; no definite D call. The CDR3 spans 12 residues. Germline CDR1 is KGHDR and CDR2 is SFDVKD. V lost 11 bases and J 2 bases, leaving 12 bases between the germline ends. The CDR3 is CAIETATYEQYF. CDR3 sequence (DNA): TGTGCCATCGAAACAGCAACCTACGAGCAGTACTTC.

The chain combines TRBV11-1 with TRBJ2-1; D is ambiguous. Germline V gives CDR1 SGHAT, CDR2 FQDESV (reference sequence). With 3 bases removed from V and 6 bases from J, the gap between germline ends came to 3 bases. CDR3 size: 11 residues. CDR3 sequence (DNA): TGTGCCAGCAGCTTTAGCAATGAGCAGTTCTTC. Encoded protein: CASSFSNEQFF. The full variable domain, rest sourced from reference TRBV11-1 and TRBJ2-1, is EAEVAQSPRYKITEKSQAVAFWCDPISGHATLYWYRQILGQGPELLVQFQDESVVDDSQLPKDRFSAERLKGVDSTLKIQPAELGDSAMYLCASSFSNEQFFGPGTRLTVL.

As concerns this clonotype: At one end, the junction sequence differs from germline, possibly due to a read error. V is TRBV12-3 or TRBV12-4 and J is TRBJ2-3; a possible D gene is TRBD1 (5 bases). The CDR3 has 13 amino acids. The CDR3 spells CASSLTVTDTQYF. The CDR3 bases are TGTGCTAGCAGTTTGACAGTCACAGATACGCAGTATTTT.

A remark on this clonotype: The CDR3 does not end in the conserved phenylalanine or tryptophan, so this is likely a read error. The limits of the CDR3 on the DNA are not certain, so only TCRdb's listed CDR3 is given. This chain joins TRBV11-3 and TRBJ1-2. Germline V gives CDR1 SGHNT, CDR2 YENEEA. With termini counted, the CDR3 has 13 amino acids. CDR3 in amino acids: CASSLSGGASYTL.

This clonotype came up many times. The J gene is TRBJ2-2, the V gene TRBV28; D might be TRBD1 (5 bases). V dropped 2 bases and J dropped 3 bases, with 10 bases sitting between them. From germline, CDR1 is MDHEN and CDR2 SYDVKM. CDR3 length: 15 amino acids. CDR3 DNA: TGTGCCAGCAGTTTACCAGGACACTACACCGGGGAGCTGTTTTTT. It encodes CASSLPGHYTGELFF.

A note on this clonotype: Because the CDR3 is missing its conserved closing phenylalanine or tryptophan, this is likely a read error. The chain carries TRBV6-1 and TRBJ2-1; D may be TRBD1 (6 bases). Germline V CDR1 and CDR2: MNHNS, SASEGT. The length of the CDR3 is 16 residues. The V end was cut by 3 bases, the J end by 0 bases, with 12 bases between. CDR3 region: CASSEALRGSYNEQFL. The CDR3 DNA reads as TGTGCCAGCAGTGAGGCGCTCAGGGGCTCCTACAATGAGCAGTTCTTA.

A single count supports this clonotype. A much larger clone sits a single nucleotide away, making a read error possible. This rearrangement joins TRBV6-2 or TRBV6-3 to TRBJ2-5; D may match TRBD1 or TRBD2 (6 bases each). The CDR3 spans 15 residues. Germline V gives CDR1 MNHEY, CDR2 SVGEGT. CDR3 protein: CAISYGGRGKETQYF. For the CDR3, the DNA is TGTGCCATCAGTTACGGGGGCCGGGGGAAAGAGACCCAGTACTTC.

This clonotype came up many times. V usage is TRBV20-1 and J usage is TRBJ1-2; no clear D gene. V was trimmed by 6 bases and J by 5 bases, leaving 13 bases between them. The germline V gene encodes CDR1 DFQATT and CDR2 SNEGSKA (reference sequence). The CDR3 is 12 residues long. CDR3 sequence (DNA): TGCAGTGCCCGGACGGGAGGTTATGGCTACACCTTC. It specifies CSARTGGYGYTF.

Only one count was recorded for this clonotype. A read error may account for a junction end that differs from germline. The genes are TRBV6-1 and TRBJ2-2; D is perhaps TRBD1 or TRBD2 (5 bases each). From germline, CDR1 is MNHNS and CDR2 SASEGT. There are 17 residues in the CDR3. The CDR3 DNA reads TGTGACAGCAGTCCTCTCTTCTGGGGGAGTCGCACCGGGGAGCTGTTTTTT. Translation gives CDSSPLFWGSRTGELFF.

About this clonotype itself: A junction end diverges from the germline sequence, so it may reflect a read error. This chain joins TRBV11-2 and TRBJ2-3; TRBD2 might be the D (7 bases). There are 16 residues in the CDR3. CDR1 SGHAT and CDR2 FQNNGV come from the germline V gene. DNA for the CDR3: TGCGCCAGCAATTTAGACAGGACGACTAGCACAGGTACGCAGTATTTT. Translated: CASNLDRTTSTGTQYF.

This clonotype appeared once. This sequence may be a read error, since a much larger clone differs from it by one base. The chain combines TRBV10-1 with TRBJ2-1; D possibly corresponds to TRBD1 (6 bases). The CDR3 sequence is 14 residues long. The V gene's germline CDR1 is WNHNN and CDR2 SYGVQD (reference sequence). V dropped 10 bases and J dropped 3 bases, with 16 bases sitting between them. This CDR3 is CAIAGTSLYNEQFF. The CDR3 coding sequence is TGCGCCATCGCCGGGACAAGCCTCTACAATGAGCAGTTCTTC.

Concerning this clonotype: At one end, the junction sequence differs from germline, possibly due to a read error. The V gene is TRBV20-1, the J gene TRBJ1-4, with 12 bases aligning to TRBD1. The CDR3 spans 13 residues. Germline loops: CDR1 DFQATT, CDR2 SNEGSKA (reference sequence). In nucleotides, the CDR3 is TGCAATGCTAGGGACAGGGGGCTTGAGAAACTGTTTTTT. Its protein product is CNARDRGLEKLFF.

With respect to this clonotype: Likely a read error: the CDR3 ends without its conserved phenylalanine or tryptophan. This chain joins TRBV4-2 and TRBJ2-1; a weak D match, TRBD1 (6 bases). This CDR3 comprises 14 residues. V was pared by 2 bases and J by 6 bases, with 11 bases between. Germline V gene lookup returns CDR1 LGHNA and CDR2 YNFKEQ. The CDR3 DNA is TGTGCCAGCAGCCAAAGGGACAAGTTCAATGAGCAGTTCATC. Its protein product is CASSQRDKFNEQFI.

A note on this clonotype: At one boundary the junction diverges from the germline segment, which might be a read error. The CDR3 reads CNARSTDYGYTF. The CDR3 DNA reads as TGCAATGCTAGATCAACGGACTATGGCTACACCTTC. This sequence joins TRBV20-1 and TRBJ1-2; no definite D call. Per the germline V gene, CDR1 is DFQATT and CDR2 is SNEGSKA (reference sequence). This CDR3 is built from 12 residues.

Concerning this clonotype itself: Here the CDR3 omits its conserved ending phenylalanine or tryptophan, so a read error is the likely source. The rearrangement joins TRBV11-3 to TRBJ1-1, with D possibly being TRBD1 (5 bases). The germline CDR1 and CDR2 sequences are SGHNT and YENEEA. The CDR3 runs 16 residues. CDR3 sequence: CASSRSRTNMNTEAFS. In DNA form, the CDR3 reads TGTGCAAGCAGCCGCAGTCGGACAAATATGAACACTGAAGCTTTCTCT.

In this sample, this clonotype turned up once. V and J are TRBV11-2 and TRBJ2-1; 9 bases agree with TRBD2. The CDR3 is made up of 14 amino acids. From germline, CDR1 is SGHAT and CDR2 FQNNGV. The V segment lost 3 bases and the J segment 13 bases; nucleotides outside the gene matches: 10. CDR3 bases: TGTGCCAGCAGCTTTATAGAGCGGGAGGTTGGTCAGTTCTTC. Residues: CASSFIEREVGQFF.

This clonotype was recorded at least ten times. The rearrangement links TRBV5-4 to TRBJ2-7; D remains ambiguous. Trimming pared 4 bases from V and 0 bases from J, leaving 14 bases between. CDR3 length: 15 residues. Germline values: CDR1 SGHNT, CDR2 YYREEE (reference sequence). The CDR3 DNA is TGTGCCAGCAGCGTCGAGAGCAGGAGCTCCTACGAGCAGTACTTC. Translating it yields CASSVESRSSYEQYF.